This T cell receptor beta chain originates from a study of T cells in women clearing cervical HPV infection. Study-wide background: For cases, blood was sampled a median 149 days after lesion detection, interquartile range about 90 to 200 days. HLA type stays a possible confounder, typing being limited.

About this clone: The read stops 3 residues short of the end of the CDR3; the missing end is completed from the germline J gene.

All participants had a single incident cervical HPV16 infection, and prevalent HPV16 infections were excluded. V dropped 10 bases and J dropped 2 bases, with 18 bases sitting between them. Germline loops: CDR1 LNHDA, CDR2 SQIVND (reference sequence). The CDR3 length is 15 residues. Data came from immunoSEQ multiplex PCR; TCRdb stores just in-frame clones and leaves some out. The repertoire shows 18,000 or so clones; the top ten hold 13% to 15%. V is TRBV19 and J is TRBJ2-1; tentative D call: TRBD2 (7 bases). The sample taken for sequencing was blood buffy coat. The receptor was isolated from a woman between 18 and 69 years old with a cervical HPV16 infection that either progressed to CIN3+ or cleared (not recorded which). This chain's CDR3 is CATTTKGGAYNEQFF. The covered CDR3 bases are TGTGCCACAACAACGAAGGGGGGGGCCTACAATGAG. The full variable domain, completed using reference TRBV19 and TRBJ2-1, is DGGITQSPKYLFRKEGQNVTLSCEQNLNHDAMYWYRQDPGQGLRLIYYSQIVNDFQKGDIAEGYSVSREKKESFPLTVTSAQKNPTAFYLCATTTKGGAYNEQFFGPGTRLTVL.